Each of the 20 T cell receptor beta chains below was sequenced from the same sample in a study of T-cell memory formation after mild COVID-19. One entry per CDR3 protein results from TCRdb running MiXCR on the 5' RACE reads. The sample records about 200,000 distinct CDR3 sequences, 7.5% to 10% being singletons. Specimen: PBMCs or a T cell subset sorted from them (not recorded which). The receptors stem from a man between 18 and 35 years old who had mild COVID-19 (a few samples of this study predate the infection). Cell type and time point are not known.

This clonotype turned up a few times. This rearrangement joins TRBV4-3 to TRBJ1-3, with D uncertain. The V end was cut by 0 bases, the J end by 2 bases, with 14 bases between. The V gene's germline CDR1 is LGHNA and CDR2 YSLEER. This CDR3 contains 17 residues. The CDR3 DNA is TGCGCCAGCAGCCAAGACGTCGCGGAGGGCCCTGGAAACACCATATATTTT. It yields the protein CASSQDVAEGPGNTIYF.

The chain is built from TRBV6-6 and TRBJ1-2, with D possibly matching TRBD1 (5 bases). V was pared by 5 bases and J by 4 bases, with 17 bases between. Germline CDR1 is MNHNY and CDR2 is SVGAGI (reference sequence). The CDR3 runs to 15 residues. The CDR3 coding sequence is TGTGCCAGCAGTCGGGGGGACGCCCGACGCTATGGCTACACCTTC. Protein sequence: CASSRGDARRYGYTF.

This clonotype was seen a few times. This chain joins TRBV12-3 or TRBV12-4 and TRBJ1-2; no firm D call. The ends were cut back, 2 bases at V and 9 bases at J, with 13 bases in the middle. There are 13 residues in the CDR3. The DNA for the CDR3 is TGTGCCAGCAGTTTACCCCCCGGCCCTCGCTACACCTTC. It codes for CASSLPPGPRYTF.

This clonotype was seen a few times. V is TRBV4-3 and J is TRBJ1-4; D is possibly TRBD1 (6 bases). The CDR3 runs 16 residues. Germline V gene sequence: CDR1 LGHNA, CDR2 YSLEER. V was trimmed by 1 base and J by 2 bases, leaving 11 bases between them. The CDR3 coding sequence is TGCGCCAGCAGCCAAGGAAACAGGGTGACTAATGAAAAACTGTTTTTT. This codes for CASSQGNRVTNEKLFF.

This clonotype was detected ten times or more. The V call is TRBV7-2, the J call TRBJ2-5, with TRBD1 as a possible D gene (5 bases). Between the trimmed V and J ends, which lost 1 base and 5 bases, there was a span of 14 bases. The CDR3 runs 15 residues. Germline CDR1 is SGHTA and CDR2 is FQGNSA. The CDR3 protein is CASSLVGRVAETQYF. The CDR3 bases are TGTGCCAGCAGCTTAGTCGGCAGGGTGGCTGAGACCCAGTACTTC.

The chain links TRBV11-2 to TRBJ2-1; D remains unclear. The CDR3 is 16 amino acids. The germline V and J ends were trimmed by 1 base and 0 bases, with 10 bases remaining between them. Germline-derived CDR1 and CDR2 are SGHAT and FQNNGV. CDR3: CASSLGTAISYNEQFF. As DNA, the CDR3 is TGTGCCAGCAGCTTAGGAACAGCGATCTCCTACAATGAGCAGTTCTTC.

The rearrangement joins TRBV20-1 to TRBJ2-5; D may correspond to TRBD1 or TRBD2 (5 bases each). This CDR3 is 15 amino acids long. The germline CDR1 and CDR2 sequences are DFQATT and SNEGSKA (reference sequence). Between the trimmed V and J ends, which lost 4 bases and 4 bases, there was a span of 19 bases. The CDR3 coding sequence is TGCAGTGCTACCGGCAGGGAGCTTGTGCGAGAGACCCAGTACTTC. It translates to CSATGRELVRETQYF.

V gene TRBV10-3 combines with J gene TRBJ1-3; D remains ambiguous. CDR1 and CDR2 from the germline V gene are ENHRY and SYGVKD. V was pared by 0 bases and J by 0 bases, with 6 bases between. The CDR3 contains 15 residues. Here the CDR3 DNA reads TGTGCCATCAGTGAGTCTCAAGCCTCTGGAAACACCATATATTTT. Its protein is CAISESQASGNTIYF.

J is TRBJ2-1 and V is TRBV7-9, with 7 nucleotides matching TRBD1. The germline CDR1 and CDR2 sequences are SEHNR and FQNEAQ (reference sequence). CDR3 length equals 15 residues. The junction had 7 bases not matched to a gene; V was cut back by 0 bases and J by 8 bases. CDR3: CASSLALQGIDEQFF. For the CDR3, the DNA is TGTGCCAGCAGCTTAGCACTACAGGGGATAGATGAGCAGTTCTTC.

This clonotype was seen a few times. The rearrangement links TRBV5-1 to TRBJ2-3; D possibly matches TRBD1 or TRBD2 (5 bases each). This CDR3 region has 17 residues. The ends were cut back, 4 bases at V and 2 bases at J, with 20 bases in the middle. The germline V gene has CDR1 SGHRS and CDR2 YFSETQ. This CDR3 is CASSIRDPNPPTDTQYF. The CDR3 nucleotides are TGCGCCAGCAGCATCCGGGACCCCAACCCCCCCACAGATACGCAGTATTTT.

Notes on this clonotype: A much larger clonotype is one base distant, so this may be a read error. CDR3 in DNA: TGTACCAGCTCACCTTCTAGGGGCGGGACTGAAGCTTTCTTT. Protein sequence: CTSSPSRGGTEAFF. The rearrangement uses TRBV18 and TRBJ1-1; D is possibly TRBD1 (5 bases). Germline V lookup: CDR1 KGHSH, CDR2 LQKENI. The CDR3 loop spans 14 amino acids.

Here the CDR3 DNA reads TGTGCCAGTAGTGACAACAGGGGTGGTCAGCCCCAGCATTTT. This gives the protein CASSDNRGGQPQHF. The chain couples TRBV19 to TRBJ1-5; TRBD1 matches 7 bases. CDR1 and CDR2 from the germline V gene are LNHDA and SQIVND (reference sequence). The ends lost 5 bases at V and 6 bases at J; junction bases unmatched: 7. This CDR3 contains 14 residues.

At least ten counts were recorded for this clonotype. The V gene is TRBV4-1, the J gene TRBJ2-6; D not certain. Germline CDR1 reads MGHRA; CDR2 reads YSYEKL. Trimming cost V 8 bases and J 1 base, with 6 bases left between them. The CDR3 covers 13 residues. In nucleotides, the CDR3 is TGCGCCAGCGCAAAGTCTGGGGCCAACGTCCTGACTTTC. As protein: CASAKSGANVLTF.

The chain joins TRBV5-1 to TRBJ2-5; D is perhaps TRBD2 (7 bases). Germline V lookup: CDR1 SGHRS, CDR2 YFSETQ. V dropped 3 bases and J dropped 7 bases, with 22 bases sitting between them. This CDR3 region has 16 residues. The CDR3 loop reads CASSSGGRTSLLTQYF. CDR3 DNA sequence: TGCGCCAGCAGCTCGGGGGGCCGGACCTCCCTTTTGACCCAGTACTTC. Together with reference TRBV5-1 and TRBJ2-5, the CDR3 gives the full variable domain: KAGVTQTPRYLIKTRGQQVTLSCSPISGHRSVSWYQQTPGQGLQFLFEYFSETQRNKGNFPGRFSGRQFSNSRSEMNVSTLELGDSALYLCASSSGGRTSLLTQYFGPGTRLLVL.

This clonotype has a count of ten or more. This chain connects TRBV20-1 to TRBJ2-1, with TRBD2 as a possible D gene (5 bases). This CDR3 comprises 14 residues. In germline, CDR1 is DFQATT, CDR2 SNEGSKA (reference sequence). V lost 4 bases to trimming and J lost 0 bases, with 10 bases between them. CDR3 protein: CSATVATSYNEQFF. CDR3 nucleotides: TGCAGTGCTACTGTAGCGACCTCCTACAATGAGCAGTTCTTC.

CDR3 residues: CASTPGTGLNTIYF. In DNA form, the CDR3 reads TGTGCCAGCACCCCAGGGACAGGGCTGAACACCATATATTTT. The V call is TRBV9, the J call TRBJ1-3; 9 nucleotides line up with TRBD1. Germline V gene sequence: CDR1 SGDLS, CDR2 YYNGEE. The trim removed 6 bases at V and 7 bases at J, leaving 8 bases unmatched. The CDR3 has 14 amino acids.

The chain combines TRBV7-2 with TRBJ2-7, with D perhaps given as TRBD1 or TRBD2 (5 bases each). Germline V lookup: CDR1 SGHTA, CDR2 FQGNSA. V was cut by 3 bases and J by 6 bases, with 15 bases left in between. The CDR3 spans 14 residues. The CDR3 DNA reads TGTGCCAGCAGCTTTGGGGGACGCGGTGGCGAGCAGTACTTC. Its protein product is CASSFGGRGGEQYF.

This sequence joins TRBV3-1 and TRBJ2-1, with D unclear. The germline V gene has CDR1 LGHDT and CDR2 YNNKEL (reference sequence). This CDR3 is 15 amino acids long. Trimming cost V 1 base and J 0 bases, with 7 bases left between them. The CDR3 DNA reads as TGTGCCAGCAGCCAAGGGACCTTCTCCTACAATGAGCAGTTCTTC. Protein: CASSQGTFSYNEQFF.

The J gene is TRBJ1-3, the V gene TRBV18; a weak D match, TRBD1 (5 bases). The CDR3 consists of 16 residues. The germline CDR1 and CDR2 sequences are KGHSH and LQKENI. Trimming stripped 3 bases from V and 0 bases from J, with 12 bases between. The CDR3 is CASSPRVGPSGNTIYF. CDR3 coding DNA: TGTGCCAGCTCACCCCGGGTGGGACCCTCTGGAAACACCATATATTTT.

This clonotype has a handful of counts. The chain links TRBV5-5 to TRBJ1-6; maybe TRBD1 (6 bases). With 2 bases removed from V and 5 bases from J, the gap between germline ends came to 11 bases. CDR1 is SGHKS, CDR2 YYEKEE, per germline (reference sequence). This CDR3 comprises 15 residues. The CDR3 DNA reads as TGTGCCAGCAGCTTAGGGGGGCGCGATAATTCACCCCTCCACTTT. It encodes CASSLGGRDNSPLHF.